Listed here are 4 T cell receptor beta chains from one sample, sequenced in a study of post-analysis software for immune sequencing data. Whole-study findings and limits: In patients, about five TRBV segments were more frequent than in controls, with TRBV5-6, TRBV5-1 and TRBV20-1 among them.

Unique molecular identifiers had been added to the TCR beta cDNA libraries. From the PCR reads, TCRdb called clonotypes with MiXCR, one entry per CDR3 protein. The sample holds hundreds of thousands of distinct CDR3 sequences; under 55% are singletons and the top ten take about an eighth. Antigen specificity for these receptors is unknown. Sequenced sample: blood. Source of these receptors: a girl aged 5 to 17 with multiple sclerosis.

The chain links TRBV29-1 to TRBJ1-2; D is ambiguous. V lost 4 bases, J lost 2 bases, and 11 bases lay in between. Looked up from germline, CDR1 is SQVTM and CDR2 is ANQGSEA. There are 13 residues in the CDR3. CDR3 loop: CSVVRGDNYGYTF. The CDR3 bases are TGCAGCGTTGTTAGAGGAGACAACTATGGCTACACCTTC.

Comment on this clonotype: One end of the junction varies from germline; a read error may be responsible. The chain couples TRBV18 to TRBJ2-7; D possibly corresponds to TRBD1 (7 bases). The CDR3 covers 15 residues. Germline-derived CDR1 and CDR2 are KGHSH and LQKENI. The DNA of the CDR3 is TGTGCCAACTCACCGCCAGGGGGGAACTCCTACGAGCAGTACTTC. The encoded protein is CANSPPGGNSYEQYF.

The J gene is TRBJ2-3, the V gene TRBV20-1; either TRBD1 or TRBD2 may supply D (5 bases each). Germline V CDR1 and CDR2: DFQATT, SNEGSKA (reference sequence). The CDR3 length is 16 residues. V lost 4 bases and J lost 0, with 17 bases in between. CDR3: CSATPPGTTSTDTQYF. The CDR3 DNA is TGCAGTGCTACTCCCCCCGGGACGACTAGCACAGATACGCAGTATTTT.

This rearrangement joins TRBV5-1 to TRBJ2-7; no clear D. The DNA end is more similar to TRBJ2-5, so the J call may be wrong. Germline V CDR1 and CDR2: SGHRS, YFSETQ. CDR3 length: 15 amino acids. The CDR3 reads CASSLALGPTETQYF. As DNA, the CDR3 is TGCGCCAGCAGCTTGGCCTTAGGACCGACGGAGACCCAGTACTTC.